This T cell receptor beta chain was observed in a study of blood T cells in healthy people across ages. Study-level findings and limits: Naive T cell percentage strongly correlated with TCR beta diversity. Unsorted PBMC input precluded a conclusive naive versus antigen-experienced comparison.

A J-beta primer mix and a sample-barcoded 5' primer were used in a second PCR of roughly 6 to 12 cycles. TCRdb fed the 5' RACE reads into MiXCR, producing one record per CDR3 protein. The sample has approximately 490,000 distinct CDR3 sequences; about 25% are singletons. Of note for this clonotype: Its target is unknown.

Individuals who donated were healthy Caucasians from Russia aged roughly 6 to 100. Germline V gives CDR1 SGHRS, CDR2 YFSETQ. J was trimmed by 9 bases and V by 3 bases; bases with no gene match: 24. CDR3 size: 19 residues. Separately, the same data were catalogued under a study of T cells of mothers and their children. This second study notes: Sample barcodes and 2-4 random nucleotides were added by the M1S primer of the second PCR.

The TCR sequence derives from a boy aged 5 to 17 in good health. The chain has TRBV5-1 and TRBJ2-1, with TRBD1 identical over 7 bases. The sequenced material came from blood. The CDR3 sequence: CASSWPTKKDRDLFGEQFF. As DNA, the CDR3 is TGCGCCAGCAGCTGGCCCACGAAAAAAGACAGGGATCTGTTTGGTGAGCAGTTCTTC.